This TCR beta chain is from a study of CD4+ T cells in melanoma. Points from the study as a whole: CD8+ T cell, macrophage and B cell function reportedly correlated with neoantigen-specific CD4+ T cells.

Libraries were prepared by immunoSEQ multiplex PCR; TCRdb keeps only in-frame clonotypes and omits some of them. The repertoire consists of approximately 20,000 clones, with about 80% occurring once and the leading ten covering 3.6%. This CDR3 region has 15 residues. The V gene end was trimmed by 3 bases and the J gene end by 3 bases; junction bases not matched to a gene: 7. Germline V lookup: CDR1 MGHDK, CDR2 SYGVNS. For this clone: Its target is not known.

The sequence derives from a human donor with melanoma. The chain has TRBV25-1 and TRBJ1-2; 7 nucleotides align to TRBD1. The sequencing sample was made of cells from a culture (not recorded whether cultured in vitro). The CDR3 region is CASSDPGTAHYGYTF. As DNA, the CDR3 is TGTGCCAGCAGTGACCCCGGGACAGCTCACTATGGCTACACCTTC.